This T cell receptor beta chain was obtained from a study of blood T cell repertoires in COVID-19. At the level of the study: Nucleic acid was either cDNA or gDNA, and it came from T cells, B-cell-depleted T cells, or PBMCs.

As processed by the authors: Nucleated cell counts were estimated from reference gene primer amplification. TCRdb's copy holds only in-frame clones and misses some; the assay was immunoSEQ multiplex PCR. Clone size and V and J calls were adopted from that table, with D and trimming inferred from the DNA. The data show about 180,000 clones, with 80% to 90% seen just once and approximately 2% held by the top ten. Looked up from germline, CDR1 is SGHTA and CDR2 is FQGNSA. V was pared by 5 bases and J by 0 bases, with 9 bases of the junction left unmatched. The length of the CDR3 is 16 residues. V gene TRBV7-2 combines with J gene TRBJ2-7, with 8 bases aligning to TRBD2. This sequence was found in a man aged 18-30 years who had recovered from COVID-19. The sequenced sample was peripheral blood. The CDR3 coding sequence is TGTGCCAGCAGCCCCACTCGGGGGGGGCTCTCCTACGAGCAGTACTTC. This translates into CASSPTRGGLSYEQYF.